These 15 T cell receptor beta chains came from one sample sequenced in a study of identical twins. TCRdb re-called the 5' RACE reads through MiXCR, storing one row per CDR3 protein. The table shows around 670,000 distinct CDR3 sequences, with roughly 6.2% occurring only once. The sequencing sample was made of naive T cells sorted from blood. These receptor sequences come from a man between 18 and 35 years old in good health.

The chain uses TRBV11-2 and TRBJ2-7; 11 nucleotides line up with TRBD2. The germline CDR1 and CDR2 sequences are SGHAT and FQNNGV. CDR3 length: 16 residues. J lost 1 base, V lost 2 bases, and 4 bases had no gene match. CDR3 loop: CASSLKLAGASYEQYF. As DNA, the CDR3 is TGTGCCAGCAGCTTAAAACTAGCGGGAGCTTCCTACGAGCAGTACTTC.

In its sample, this clonotype was seen many times. This chain uses TRBV12-3 or TRBV12-4 with TRBJ2-1; 7 bases are a match to TRBD1. There are 13 residues in the CDR3. Trimming at V came to 6 bases and at J to 13 bases, leaving 12 bases not matched to a gene. CDR3 in DNA: TGTGCCAGCAGACCCGACAGGGACACGGACCAGTTCTTC. Translating it yields CASRPDRDTDQFF.

This clonotype was seen a few times. This chain connects TRBV7-9 to TRBJ2-7, with a weak D call TRBD1 (7 bases). CDR3 length equals 13 residues. CDR1 and CDR2 (germline): SEHNR, FQNEAQ (reference sequence). The V end was cut by 5 bases, the J end by 3 bases, with 11 bases between. CDR3 in amino acids: CASSAGGSYEQYV. In DNA, the CDR3 is TGTGCCAGCAGCGCAGGGGGGAGCTACGAGCAGTACGTC.

This clonotype was counted only a few times. The chain has TRBV3-1 and TRBJ2-5; tentatively, D is TRBD2 (6 bases). Germline V gene sequence: CDR1 LGHDT, CDR2 YNNKEL (reference sequence). V was pared by 2 bases and J by 4 bases, with 11 bases between. The CDR3 covers 14 residues. This chain's CDR3 is CASSQTSRGETQYF. CDR3 bases: TGTGCCAGCAGCCAAACTAGCCGGGGAGAGACCCAGTACTTC.

This clonotype was seen many times. This CDR3 is CSVEMGRLGYEQYF. The CDR3 DNA reads TGCAGCGTTGAAATGGGACGTTTGGGCTACGAGCAGTACTTC. V usage is TRBV29-1 and J usage is TRBJ2-7; D possibly matches TRBD1 or TRBD2 (5 bases each). The CDR3 spans 14 residues. V lost 2 bases and J lost 3, with 14 bases in between. The germline V gene has CDR1 SQVTM and CDR2 ANQGSEA.

This clonotype has a handful of counts. The V gene is TRBV27, the J gene TRBJ2-2; D remains ambiguous. Trimming left V 2 bases short and J 7 bases short, with 8 bases between. Germline CDR1 and CDR2: MNHEY and SMNVEV (reference sequence). This CDR3 contains 13 residues. The CDR3 DNA follows: TGTGCCAGCAGTTTAATTTCTTTCGGGGAGCTGTTTTTT. Amino acid sequence: CASSLISFGELFF.

Comment on this clonotype: An end of the junction does not agree with germline; a read error may underlie this. V gene TRBV27 combines with J gene TRBJ2-3; D uncertain. The length of the CDR3 is 13 residues. Germline V gives CDR1 MNHEY, CDR2 SMNVEV (reference sequence). The CDR3 protein is CASSLTSRDTQYF. The CDR3 DNA is TGTGCCAGCAGTTTAACCAGCAGAGATACGCAGTATTTT.

CDR3 nucleotide sequence: TGTGCCAGCAGCTTGCCCAATTTTCGGACAGGGGAAGAGCAGTACGTC. The encoded protein is CASSLPNFRTGEEQYV. This chain uses TRBV5-6 with TRBJ2-7, with 9 nucleotides matching TRBD1. The CDR3 contains 16 residues. V was pared by 1 base and J by 7 bases, with 12 bases of the junction left unmatched. Germline V CDR1 and CDR2: SGHDT, YYEEEE.

This clonotype was picked up a small number of times. CDR3 residues: CASSFTGENHLRASQLGV. CDR3 DNA: TGTGCCAGCAGCTTCACTGGGGAGAATCATCTACGAGCATCTCAATTGGGCGTC. The chain combines TRBV6-5 with TRBJ2-7; TRBD2 is a possible D gene (5 bases). Germline CDR1 and CDR2: MNHEY and SVGAGI. The CDR3 extends over 18 amino acids.

Only a few counts were recorded for this clonotype. This chain uses TRBV20-1 with TRBJ2-3, with 7 positions matching TRBD1. The CDR3 contains 14 residues. Losses at the gene ends were 6 bases for V and 4 bases for J; bases not matched to a gene: 10. Germline CDR1 DFQATT, CDR2 SNEGSKA (reference sequence). This CDR3 reads CSAGGPSSPDTQYF. Written as DNA, the CDR3 is TGCAGTGCAGGGGGCCCTAGCTCCCCAGATACGCAGTATTTT.

The chain uses TRBV7-3 and TRBJ2-5; a possible D gene is TRBD1 (6 bases). The germline gives CDR1 SGHTA, CDR2 FQGTGA. The CDR3 totals 13 residues. V shed 5 bases and J shed 3 bases, with 10 bases lying between them. The CDR3 is CASSRTVKETQYF. DNA of the CDR3: TGTGCCAGCAGCCGGACAGTAAAAGAGACCCAGTACTTC.

This clonotype was counted only a few times. V usage is TRBV18 and J usage is TRBJ1-1, with D unresolved. The germline V gene has CDR1 KGHSH and CDR2 LQKENI. The CDR3 spans 17 residues. V shed 3 bases and J shed 0 bases, with 17 bases lying between them. The CDR3: CASSPVGVGRVNTEAFF. CDR3 sequence (DNA): TGTGCCAGCTCACCCGTCGGTGTGGGGAGAGTGAACACTGAAGCTTTCTTT.

This clonotype was picked up many times. The chain combines TRBV4-2 with TRBJ2-1, with TRBD2 matching over 12 bases. Per the germline V gene, CDR1 is LGHNA and CDR2 is YNFKEQ. V shed 0 bases and J 14 bases; nucleotides not matched to a gene: 11. CDR3 length: 16 amino acids. Here the CDR3 reads CASSQDPTSGSGLEFF. The CDR3 nucleotides are TGTGCCAGCAGCCAAGACCCGACTAGCGGGAGTGGGTTGGAGTTCTTC.

This clonotype was found many times. CDR3 DNA sequence: TGCAGTGCTCGGACAGGGATCACCGGGGAGCTGTTTTTT. It specifies CSARTGITGELFF. This chain uses TRBV20-1 with TRBJ2-2; 8 nucleotides line up with TRBD1. CDR1 and CDR2 from the germline V gene are DFQATT and SNEGSKA (reference sequence). Trimming cost V 5 bases and J 4 bases; bases outside gene matches: 3. The CDR3 has 13 amino acids.

The chain links TRBV19 to TRBJ1-1, with D unclear. V was clipped by 3 bases and J by 1 base, with 6 bases between them. Germline V gene sequence: CDR1 LNHDA, CDR2 SQIVND (reference sequence). The CDR3 is 13 amino acids. The CDR3 region is CASSMLTNTEAFF. For the CDR3, the DNA is TGTGCCAGTAGTATGTTAACGAACACTGAAGCTTTCTTT. The full variable domain, completed using reference TRBV19 and TRBJ1-1, is DGGITQSPKYLFRKEGQNVTLSCEQNLNHDAMYWYRQDPGQGLRLIYYSQIVNDFQKGDIAEGYSVSREKKESFPLTVTSAQKNPTAFYLCASSMLTNTEAFFGQGTRLTVV.